Presented here are 26 T cell receptor beta chains from one specimen sequenced in a study of blood T cell repertoires in COVID-19. Sequencing was performed with immunoSEQ multiplex PCR; in TCRdb, only in-frame clones are kept and a portion is missing. The table lists around 92,000 clones, roughly 84% of them singletons. What was sequenced was peripheral blood. The receptors originated from a woman aged 60-75 years in a cohort sampled during active or convalescent COVID-19.

The rearrangement joins TRBV10-2 to TRBJ2-7; the D is unclear. The CDR3 is 12 amino acids. Germline assignment: CDR1 WSHSY and CDR2 SAAADI. The V end was cut by 8 bases, the J end by 3 bases, with 11 bases between. The CDR3 DNA reads TGCGCCAGCGGCAGAAATCGCTACGAGCAGTACTTC. Its protein product is CASGRNRYEQYF.

This chain links TRBV20-1 with TRBJ2-1, with 7 bases matching TRBD2. Germline V gives CDR1 DFQATT, CDR2 SNEGSKA (reference sequence). The CDR3 has 15 residues. The junction had 5 bases not matched to a gene; V was cut back by 3 bases and J by 0 bases. In nucleotides, the CDR3 is TGCAGTGCTAGTCGCGGGGGAAGCTCCTACAATGAGCAGTTCTTC. This gives the protein CSASRGGSSYNEQFF.

The chain recombines TRBV4-1 with TRBJ1-5, with D uncertain. Looked up from germline, CDR1 is MGHRA and CDR2 is YSYEKL. Trimming took off 4 bases at V and 2 bases at J, with 9 bases between the two ends. CDR3 size: 14 residues. The DNA for the CDR3 is TGCGCCAGCAGCCCGGGAGGAGGCAATCAGCCCCAGCATTTT. It is translated as CASSPGGGNQPQHF.

The chain recombines TRBV6-5 with TRBJ1-2; D is perhaps TRBD1 (5 bases). This CDR3 contains 14 residues. The germline V gene has CDR1 MNHEY and CDR2 SVGAGI. The V and J ends lost 2 bases and 8 bases respectively, with 15 bases between them. This CDR3 reads CASSYPGGTDGYTF. The CDR3 DNA follows: TGTGCCAGCAGTTACCCGGGGGGGACTGACGGCTACACCTTC.

This chain uses TRBV5-4 with TRBJ2-7, with D possibly being TRBD2 (6 bases). From germline, CDR1 is SGHNT and CDR2 YYREEE (reference sequence). Trimming stripped 4 bases from V and 3 bases from J, with 11 bases between. The CDR3 totals 13 residues. This CDR3 is CASSQPGVYEQYF. CDR3 sequence (DNA): TGTGCCAGCAGCCAGCCGGGAGTCTACGAGCAGTACTTC.

The chain links TRBV11-3 to TRBJ2-2; the D gene is possibly TRBD1 (5 bases). Germline-derived CDR1 and CDR2 are SGHNT and YENEEA. Trimming took 5 bases from V and 3 from J, leaving 7 bases between them. The CDR3 consists of 13 residues. CDR3 DNA sequence: TGTGCCAGCAGCCCACAGGACACCGGGGAGCTGTTTTTT. This sequence encodes CASSPQDTGELFF.

The gene calls are TRBV15 and TRBJ2-6, with D possibly TRBD2 on 5 matching bases. The CDR3 totals 16 residues. Germline CDR1 reads LNHNV; CDR2 reads YYDKDF (reference sequence). V was cut by 0 bases and J by 0 bases, with 6 bases left in between. CDR3 DNA sequence: TGTGCCACCAGCAGAGATGGAGGCTCTGGGGCCAACGTCCTGACTTTC. It yields the protein CATSRDGGSGANVLTF.

The chain has TRBV18 and TRBJ1-5, with unresolved D. The CDR3 spans 15 residues. Germline CDR1 KGHSH, CDR2 LQKENI. V was pared by 1 base and J by 1 base, with 8 bases between. CDR3 DNA: TGTGCCAGCTCACCACGGAGGGTAAGCAATCAGCCCCAGCATTTT. Its translation: CASSPRRVSNQPQHF.

The rearrangement uses TRBV9 and TRBJ1-2; D not certain. The CDR3 is 12 amino acids. The V end was cut by 3 bases, the J end by 7 bases, with 10 bases between. Germline loops: CDR1 SGDLS, CDR2 YYNGEE. Here the CDR3 DNA reads TGTGCCAGCAGCGCCGTCAGGTTTGGCTACACCTTC. Its protein product is CASSAVRFGYTF.

The chain recombines TRBV10-2 with TRBJ1-2, with D possibly TRBD1 on 5 matching bases. There are 14 residues in the CDR3. Germline V gene sequence: CDR1 WSHSY, CDR2 SAAADI. Trimming took off 2 bases at V and 7 bases at J, with 14 bases between the two ends. CDR3 sequence (DNA): TGCGCCAGCAGTGAGGGATGGGGGGAAGGTGGCTACACCTTC. Translating it yields CASSEGWGEGGYTF.

The J gene is TRBJ2-7, the V gene TRBV10-2, with TRBD2 matching 7 bases. The trim removed 4 bases at V and 2 bases at J, leaving 8 bases unmatched. Germline-derived CDR1 and CDR2 are WSHSY and SAAADI. CDR3 size: 15 residues. CDR3 sequence reads: CASSVRGDGTYEQYF. The CDR3 nucleotides are TGCGCCAGCAGTGTACGGGGGGACGGCACCTACGAGCAGTACTTC.

The gene calls are TRBV13 and TRBJ2-5; TRBD2 aligns across 7 bases. The CDR3 totals 18 residues. Trimming took 5 bases from V and 4 from J; bases not matched to a gene: 19. CDR1 is PRHDT and CDR2 is FYEKMQ in the germline V gene (reference sequence). The CDR3 loop is CASSDRGGGGLLRETQYF. CDR3 in DNA: TGTGCCAGCAGCGATCGGGGAGGCGGGGGACTCCTCCGAGAGACCCAGTACTTC.

The V and J genes are TRBV19 and TRBJ2-2; TRBD1 matches at 9 bases. Trimming at V came to 7 bases and at J to 3 bases, leaving 9 bases not matched to a gene. Germline V gives CDR1 LNHDA, CDR2 SQIVND (reference sequence). This CDR3 region has 16 residues. The CDR3 reads CASTPGGTGYTGELFF. The CDR3 coding sequence is TGTGCCAGTACCCCCGGTGGGACAGGGTACACCGGGGAGCTGTTTTTT.

This chain links TRBV5-1 with TRBJ1-6, with unresolved D. The CDR3 loop spans 14 amino acids. Per germline, CDR1 SGHRS and CDR2 YFSETQ. Trimming took off 2 bases at V and 9 bases at J, with 12 bases between the two ends. In nucleotides, the CDR3 is TGCGCCAGCAGCTTCGACGCCAGAGGTTCACCCCTCCACTTT. It encodes CASSFDARGSPLHF.

In this sample, this clone turned up once. The chain links TRBV20-1 to TRBJ2-1; TRBD2 matches at 10 bases. The CDR3 covers 14 residues. V gave up 3 bases and J gave up 9 bases; unmatched junction bases: 8. The V gene's germline CDR1 is DFQATT and CDR2 SNEGSKA (reference sequence). The CDR3 bases are TGCAGTGCTAGTACTAGCGGGACTGCCAGTGAGCAGTTCTTC. Translating gives CSASTSGTASEQFF.

V gene TRBV15 combines with J gene TRBJ1-4; D is undetermined. Trimming left V 0 bases short and J 3 bases short, with 8 bases between. From germline, CDR1 is LNHNV and CDR2 YYDKDF (reference sequence). The CDR3 totals 15 residues. The CDR3 DNA reads as TGTGCCACCAGCAGAGAGCCGCAGTCTAATGAAAAACTGTTTTTT. It specifies CATSREPQSNEKLFF.

V usage is TRBV19 and J usage is TRBJ2-2; D might be TRBD1 (6 bases). CDR1 is LNHDA and CDR2 is SQIVND in the germline V gene (reference sequence). V lost 6 bases and J lost 6, with 11 bases in between. The length of the CDR3 is 13 residues. The CDR3 DNA sequence: TGTGCCAGTAGCATGACAGGCCCCGGGGAGCTGTTTTTT. This codes for CASSMTGPGELFF.

The V call is TRBV7-9, the J call TRBJ2-3; D may be TRBD1 (6 bases). The CDR3 has 15 amino acids. CDR1 and CDR2 from the germline V gene are SEHNR and FQNEAQ (reference sequence). V gave up 0 bases and J gave up 5 bases, with 12 bases separating them. The DNA for the CDR3 is TGTGCCAGCAGCTTAGCAGGGGGTTGGGGAGATACGCAGTATTTT. Amino acids: CASSLAGGWGDTQYF.

This chain connects TRBV6-2 or TRBV6-3 to TRBJ1-1, with 9 positions matching TRBD1. Germline CDR1 MNHEY, CDR2 SVGEGT. With 6 bases clipped from V and 4 bases from J, the junction kept 3 bases outside the gene matches. This CDR3 comprises 13 residues. In DNA form, the CDR3 reads TGTGCCAGCAGCAGGACAGGGGTCACTGAAGCTTTCTTT. Residues: CASSRTGVTEAFF.

This clone was detected a few times. The rearrangement joins TRBV7-3 to TRBJ2-7, with D perhaps TRBD1 (6 bases). Deletions cut 1 base from V and 7 bases from J, with 14 bases between. CDR3 length: 14 amino acids. Germline CDR1 SGHTA, CDR2 FQGTGA. This CDR3 reads CASSLNPGQGEQYF. The CDR3 DNA sequence: TGTGCCAGCAGCTTAAATCCGGGGCAGGGGGAGCAGTACTTC.

The chain combines TRBV4-1 with TRBJ2-7; 8 bases are shared with TRBD1. Germline CDR1 MGHRA, CDR2 YSYEKL. The length of the CDR3 is 15 residues. Trimming at V came to 5 bases and at J to 1 base, leaving 7 bases not matched to a gene. The CDR3 region is CASSSPGQESYEQYF. In nucleotides, the CDR3 is TGCGCCAGCAGCTCTCCGGGACAGGAGTCCTACGAGCAGTACTTC.

The rearrangement links TRBV7-6 to TRBJ2-5; 14 bases map to TRBD2. This CDR3 region has 18 residues. Trimming at V came to 1 base and at J to 2 bases, leaving 6 bases not matched to a gene. Germline CDR1 reads SGHVS; CDR2 reads FNYEAQ. The CDR3, as DNA: TGTGCCAGCAGCTTAGTTAGACTAGCGGGAGGGAGGCAAGAGACCCAGTACTTC. Protein sequence: CASSLVRLAGGRQETQYF.

In DNA, the CDR3 is TGTGCCAGCAGCCTCCAGGGGTTAACTAACTATGGCTACACCTTC. Amino acids: CASSLQGLTNYGYTF. This chain uses TRBV3-1 (or the pseudogene TRBV3-2) with TRBJ1-2, with D perhaps matching TRBD1 (6 bases). The CDR3 extends over 15 amino acids. V gave up 4 bases and J gave up 0 bases, with 12 bases separating them. Germline V gene sequence: CDR1 LGHDT, CDR2 YNNKEL (reference sequence).

This chain connects TRBV6-1 to TRBJ1-1, with D perhaps matching TRBD1 (5 bases). Trimming took off 2 bases at V and 7 bases at J, with 17 bases between the two ends. The CDR3 runs 15 residues. Germline CDR1 MNHNS, CDR2 SASEGT. CDR3 sequence (DNA): TGTGCCAGCAGTGAACGTAAGGTGACAGCCGTTGAAGCTTTCTTT. Its translation is CASSERKVTAVEAFF.

The V and J genes are TRBV12-3 or TRBV12-4 and TRBJ2-7, with 7 positions matching TRBD2. This CDR3 has 12 residues. With V trimmed by 6 bases and J by 5 bases, 4 bases remained unmatched. The CDR3 region has the DNA TGTGCCAGCAGAGGGAGGGCCAACGAGCAGTACTTC. It is translated as CASRGRANEQYF.

The rearrangement links TRBV2 to TRBJ1-5, with 8 bases fitting TRBD1. J gave up 2 bases and V 8 bases, and 5 bases lay outside the gene matches. This CDR3 spans 14 amino acids. Germline CDR1 is SNHLY and CDR2 is FYNNEI. In DNA form, the CDR3 reads TGTGCCAGCTCTTCGGGACAGGGCAATCAGCCCCAGCATTTT. It specifies CASSSGQGNQPQHF.